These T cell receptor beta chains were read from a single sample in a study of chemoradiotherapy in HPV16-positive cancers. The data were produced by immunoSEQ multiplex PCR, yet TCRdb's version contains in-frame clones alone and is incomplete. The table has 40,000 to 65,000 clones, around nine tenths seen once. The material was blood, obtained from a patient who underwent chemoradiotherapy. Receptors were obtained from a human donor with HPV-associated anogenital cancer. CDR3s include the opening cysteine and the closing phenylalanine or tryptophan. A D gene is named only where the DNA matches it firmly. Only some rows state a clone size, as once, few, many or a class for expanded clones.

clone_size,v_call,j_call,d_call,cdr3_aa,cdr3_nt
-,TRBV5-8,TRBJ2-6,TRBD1,CATSRGPGANVLTF,TGTGCCACCAGTAGGGGGCCTGGGGCCAACGTCCTGACTTTC
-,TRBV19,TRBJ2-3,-,CASRRGASAVTDTQYF,TGTGCCAGTAGGAGAGGGGCTAGCGCAGTCACAGATACGCAGTATTTT
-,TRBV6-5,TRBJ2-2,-,CASYQFANTGELFF,TGTGCCAGCTATCAATTCGCGAACACCGGGGAGCTGTTTTTT
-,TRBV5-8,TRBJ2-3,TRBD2,CASSPEASGFTDTQYF,TGTGCCAGCAGCCCAGAGGCTAGCGGGTTTACAGATACGCAGTATTTT
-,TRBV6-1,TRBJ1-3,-,CASSEVAGVSGNTIYF,TGTGCCAGCAGTGAGGTGGCAGGGGTCTCTGGAAACACCATATATTTT
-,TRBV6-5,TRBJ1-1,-,CAASIRVNTEAFF,TGTGCCGCATCCATCAGGGTTAACACTGAAGCTTTCTTT
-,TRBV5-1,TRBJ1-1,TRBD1,CASRAGGLSDTEAFF,TGCGCCAGCAGGGCAGGGGGCCTTTCGGACACTGAAGCTTTCTTT
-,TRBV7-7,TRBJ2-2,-,CASSLAGTGELFF,TGTGCCAGCAGCTTAGCGGGCACCGGGGAGCTGTTTTTT
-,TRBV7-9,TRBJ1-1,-,CASREKNTEAFF,TGTGCCAGCAGGGAAAAAAACACTGAAGCTTTCTTT
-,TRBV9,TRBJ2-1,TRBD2,CASSLQRGEQFF,TGTGCCAGCTCCCTCCAGCGGGGTGAGCAGTTCTTC
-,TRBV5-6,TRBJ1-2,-,CASSFWEGTGGYTF,TGTGCCAGCAGCTTCTGGGAGGGGACCGGGGGCTACACCTTC
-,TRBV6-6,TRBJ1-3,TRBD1,CASSRTGGNTIYF,TGTGCCAGCAGTAGGACAGGGGGAAACACCATATATTTT
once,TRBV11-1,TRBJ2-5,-,CASSRAHRDQETQYF,TGTGCCAGCAGCCGCGCCCACAGGGATCAAGAGACCCAGTACTTC
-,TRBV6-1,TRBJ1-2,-,CASARTDYGYTF,TGTGCCAGCGCTCGGACCGACTATGGCTACACCTTC
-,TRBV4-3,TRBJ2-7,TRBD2,CASSQEGTSGVNEQYF,TGCGCCAGCAGCCAAGAAGGGACTAGCGGGGTCAACGAGCAGTACTTC
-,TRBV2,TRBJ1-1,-,CASSGGGTMNTEAFF,TGTGCCAGCAGTGGGGGGGGGACCATGAACACTGAAGCTTTCTTT
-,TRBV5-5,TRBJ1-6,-,CASSLYAGSSYNSPLHF,TGTGCCAGCAGCTTGTATGCAGGGAGCTCCTATAATTCACCCCTCCACTTT
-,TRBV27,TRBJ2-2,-,CASSRGTGELFF,TGTGCCAGTAGTAGGGGCACCGGGGAGCTGTTTTTT
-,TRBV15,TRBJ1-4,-,CATSREYSTNEKLFF,TGTGCCACCAGCAGAGAATATTCAACTAATGAAAAACTGTTTTTT
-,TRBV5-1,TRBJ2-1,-,CASSFFSSLGGGNEQFF,TGCGCCAGCAGCTTTTTTTCATCCCTGGGGGGAGGCAATGAGCAGTTCTTC
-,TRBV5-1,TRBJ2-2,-,CASSPGGLPGELFF,TGCGCCAGCAGCCCCGGGGGGCTGCCCGGGGAGCTGTTTTTT
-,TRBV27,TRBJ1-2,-,CASSLGTGPYGYTF,TGTGCCAGCAGTTTGGGAACAGGGCCATATGGCTACACCTTC
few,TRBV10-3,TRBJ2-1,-,CAILTDYNEQFF,TGTGCCATCTTAACGGACTACAATGAGCAGTTCTTC
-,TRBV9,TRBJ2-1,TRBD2,CASSPGLAGGENEQFF,TGTGCCAGCAGCCCGGGACTAGCGGGAGGAGAAAATGAGCAGTTCTTC
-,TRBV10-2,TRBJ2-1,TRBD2,CATEGLGLRGEYNEQFF,TGCGCCACCGAGGGACTAGGTCTGAGGGGAGAATACAATGAGCAGTTCTTC
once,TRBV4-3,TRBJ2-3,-,CASSPSGTYGTSTDTQYF,TGCGCCAGCAGCCCCTCAGGGACTTACGGAACTAGCACAGATACGCAGTATTTT
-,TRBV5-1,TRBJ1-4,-,CASSLGRTNEKLFF,TGCGCCAGCAGCTTGGGACGGACTAATGAAAAACTGTTTTTT
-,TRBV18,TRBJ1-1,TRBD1,CASSRGQGTLAFF,TGTGCCAGCTCCCGCGGACAGGGGACCTTGGCTTTCTTT
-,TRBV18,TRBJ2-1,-,CASSPAGAVYNEQFF,TGTGCCAGCTCACCAGCGGGGGCAGTCTACAATGAGCAGTTCTTC
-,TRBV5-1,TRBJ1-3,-,CASSPGFSGNTIYF,TGCGCCAGCAGCCCCGGGTTCTCTGGAAACACCATATATTTT
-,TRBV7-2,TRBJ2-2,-,CASSLGRSKGGELFF,TGTGCCAGCAGCTTAGGACGATCTAAGGGCGGGGAGCTGTTTTTT
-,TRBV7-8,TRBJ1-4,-,CASSLTPGATNEKLFF,TGTGCCAGCAGCTTAACTCCGGGTGCAACTAATGAAAAACTGTTTTTT
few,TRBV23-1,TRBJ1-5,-,CASSQRSGPQHF,TGCGCCAGCAGTCAAAGGAGCGGGCCCCAGCATTTT
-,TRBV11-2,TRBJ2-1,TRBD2,CASSPGLAGVGEQFF,TGTGCCAGCAGCCCGGGACTAGCGGGAGTAGGGGAGCAGTTCTTC
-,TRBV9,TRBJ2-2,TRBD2,CASAITSENTGELFF,TGTGCCAGCGCCATTACTAGCGAGAACACCGGGGAGCTGTTTTTT
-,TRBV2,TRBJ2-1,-,CASSEALPNEQFF,TGTGCCAGCAGTGAAGCCTTACCCAATGAGCAGTTCTTC
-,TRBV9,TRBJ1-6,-,CASSEQGLGRNSPLHF,TGTGCCAGCAGCGAGCAAGGCCTAGGAAGGAATTCACCCCTCCACTTT
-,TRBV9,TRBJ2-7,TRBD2,CASSVDAAGVYEQYF,TGTGCCAGCAGCGTAGATGCAGCGGGAGTCTACGAGCAGTACTTC
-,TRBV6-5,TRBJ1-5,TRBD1,CASRTGTGNQPQHF,TGTGCCAGCAGGACCGGGACAGGCAATCAGCCCCAGCATTTT
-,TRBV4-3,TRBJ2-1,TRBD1,CASSRGQGAYEQFF,TGCGCCAGCAGCCGCGGACAGGGGGCGTATGAGCAGTTCTTC
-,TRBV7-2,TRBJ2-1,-,CASSRAGTQNNEQFF,TGTGCCAGCAGCCGCGCCGGGACCCAGAACAATGAGCAGTTCTTC
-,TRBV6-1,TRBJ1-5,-,CFNQPQHF,TGTTTTAATCAGCCCCAGCATTTT
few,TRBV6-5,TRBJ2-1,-,CASSYSSGEAYNEQFF,TGTGCCAGCAGTTACTCGAGTGGGGAGGCCTACAATGAGCAGTTCTTC
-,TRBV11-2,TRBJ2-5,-,CASSPEAETQYF,TGTGCCAGCAGCCCCGAAGCTGAGACCCAGTACTTC
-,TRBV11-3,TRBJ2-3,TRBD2,CASSHRAGGADTQYF,TGTGCCAGCAGCCACCGGGCGGGAGGGGCAGATACGCAGTATTTT
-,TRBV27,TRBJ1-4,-,CASSSNRVEKLFF,TGTGCCAGCAGTTCCAACAGGGTTGAAAAACTGTTTTTT
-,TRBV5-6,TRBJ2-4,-,CASTKTRLDFKNIQYF,TGTGCCAGCACCAAGACTAGGTTAGACTTCAAAAACATTCAGTACTTC
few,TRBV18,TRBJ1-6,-,CASSPSSDYNSPLHF,TGTGCCAGCTCACCATCATCAGATTATAATTCACCCCTCCACTTT
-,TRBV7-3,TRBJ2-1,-,CASSPDGGGMFF,TGTGCCAGCAGCCCAGACGGAGGCGGGATGTTCTTC
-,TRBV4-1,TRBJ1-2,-,CASSQDRVANYGYTF,TGCGCCAGCAGCCAAGATCGCGTGGCTAACTATGGCTACACCTTC
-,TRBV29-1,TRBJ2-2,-,CSVSKSGANTGELFF,TGCAGCGTCTCCAAAAGCGGAGCGAACACCGGGGAGCTGTTTTTT
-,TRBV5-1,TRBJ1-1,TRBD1,CASSSGQPNTEAFF,TGCGCCAGCAGCTCGGGACAGCCGAACACTGAAGCTTTCTTT
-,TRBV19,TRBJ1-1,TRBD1,CASSSTGEVKAFF,TGTGCCAGTAGCTCGACAGGGGAGGTAAAAGCTTTCTTT
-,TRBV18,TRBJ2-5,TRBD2,CASSPGTSGMGETQYF,TGTGCCAGCTCACCAGGAACTAGCGGGATGGGAGAGACCCAGTACTTC
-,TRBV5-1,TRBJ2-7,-,CASSLGSVSYEQYF,TGCGCCAGCAGCTTGGGTTCAGTCTCCTACGAGCAGTACTTC
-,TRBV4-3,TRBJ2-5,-,CASSQGARQGQETQYF,TGCGCCAGCAGCCAAGGAGCTCGCCAGGGACAAGAGACCCAGTACTTC
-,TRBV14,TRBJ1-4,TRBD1,CASSPGGTGYEKLFF,TGTGCCAGCAGCCCCGGCGGGACAGGGTACGAAAAACTGTTTTTT
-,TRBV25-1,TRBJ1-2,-,CASRFTGGGYTF,TGTGCCAGCAGATTCACTGGGGGCGGCTACACCTTC
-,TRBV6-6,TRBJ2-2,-,CASSRTSNTGELFF,TGTGCCAGCAGTAGGACCTCGAACACCGGGGAGCTGTTTTTT
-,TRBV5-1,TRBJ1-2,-,CASRDTDYGYTF,TGCGCCAGCAGGGATACAGATTACGGCTACACCTTC